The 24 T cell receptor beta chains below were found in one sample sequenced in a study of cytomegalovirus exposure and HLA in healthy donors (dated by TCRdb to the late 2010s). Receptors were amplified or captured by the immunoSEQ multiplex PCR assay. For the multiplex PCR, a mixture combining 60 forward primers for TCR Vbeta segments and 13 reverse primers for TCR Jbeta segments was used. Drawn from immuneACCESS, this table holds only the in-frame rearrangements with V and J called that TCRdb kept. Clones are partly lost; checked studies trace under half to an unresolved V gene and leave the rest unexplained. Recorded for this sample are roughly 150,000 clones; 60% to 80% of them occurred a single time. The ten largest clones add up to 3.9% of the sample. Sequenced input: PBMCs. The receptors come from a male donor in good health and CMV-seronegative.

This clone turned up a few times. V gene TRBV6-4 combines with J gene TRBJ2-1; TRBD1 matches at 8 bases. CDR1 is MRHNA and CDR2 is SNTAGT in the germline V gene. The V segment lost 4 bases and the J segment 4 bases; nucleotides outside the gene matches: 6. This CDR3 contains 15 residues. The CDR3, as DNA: TGTGCCAGCAGTGTTGGACAGGGAGTTTACAATGAGCAGTTCTTC. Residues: CASSVGQGVYNEQFF.

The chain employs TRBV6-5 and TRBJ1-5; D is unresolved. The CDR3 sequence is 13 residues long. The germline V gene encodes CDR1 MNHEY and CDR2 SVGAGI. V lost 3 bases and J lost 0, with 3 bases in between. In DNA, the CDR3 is TGTGCCAGCAGTTATAGTAGCAATCAGCCCCAGCATTTT. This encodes CASSYSSNQPQHF.

CDR3 DNA sequence: TGTGCCAGTAGTATCTGGCTTGACGGGAGGTCGGGATACAATGAGCAGTTCTTC. Residues: CASSIWLDGRSGYNEQFF. The chain has TRBV19 and TRBJ2-1; TRBD2 matches 7 bases. Germline CDR1 reads LNHDA; CDR2 reads SQIVND (reference sequence). J gave up 4 bases and V 3 bases, and 15 bases lay outside the gene matches. This CDR3 has 18 amino acids. The full variable domain, its missing parts supplied by reference TRBV19 and TRBJ2-1, is DGGITQSPKYLFRKEGQNVTLSCEQNLNHDAMYWYRQDPGQGLRLIYYSQIVNDFQKGDIAEGYSVSREKKESFPLTVTSAQKNPTAFYLCASSIWLDGRSGYNEQFFGPGTRLTVL.

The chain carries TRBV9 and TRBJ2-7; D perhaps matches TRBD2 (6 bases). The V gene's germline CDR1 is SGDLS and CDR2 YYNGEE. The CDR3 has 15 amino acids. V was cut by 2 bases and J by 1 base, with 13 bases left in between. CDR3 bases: TGTGCCAGCAGCGTCGGAGGGGTGGGGTCCTACGAGCAGTACTTC. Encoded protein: CASSVGGVGSYEQYF.

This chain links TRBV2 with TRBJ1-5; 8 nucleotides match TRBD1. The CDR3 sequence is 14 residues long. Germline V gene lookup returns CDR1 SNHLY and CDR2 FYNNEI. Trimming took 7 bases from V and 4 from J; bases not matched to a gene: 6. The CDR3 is CASIQDRANQPQHF. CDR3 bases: TGTGCCAGCATTCAGGACAGGGCTAATCAGCCCCAGCATTTT.

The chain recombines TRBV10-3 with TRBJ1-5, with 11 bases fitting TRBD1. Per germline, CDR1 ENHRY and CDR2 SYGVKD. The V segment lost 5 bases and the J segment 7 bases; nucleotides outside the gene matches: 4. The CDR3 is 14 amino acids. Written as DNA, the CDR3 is TGTGCCATCAGTCAGGACAGGGGGCAACAGCCCCAGCATTTT. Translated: CAISQDRGQQPQHF.

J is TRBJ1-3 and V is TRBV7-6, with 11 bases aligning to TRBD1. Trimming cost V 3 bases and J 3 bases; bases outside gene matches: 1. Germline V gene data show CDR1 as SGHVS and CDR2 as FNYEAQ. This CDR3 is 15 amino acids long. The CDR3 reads CASSLGQGVGNTIYF. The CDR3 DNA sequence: TGTGCCAGCAGCTTGGGACAGGGGGTTGGAAACACCATATATTTT. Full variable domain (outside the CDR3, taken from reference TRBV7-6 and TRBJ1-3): GAGVSQSPRYKVTKRGQDVALRCDPISGHVSLYWYRQALGQGPEFLTYFNYEAQQDKSGLPNDRFSAERPEGSISTLTIQRTEQRDSAMYRCASSLGQGVGNTIYFGEGSWLTVV.

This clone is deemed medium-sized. CDR3 sequence reads: CASSYLQGAAYEQYF. DNA for the CDR3: TGTGCCAGCAGTTACTTGCAGGGGGCCGCCTACGAGCAGTACTTC. The chain links TRBV6-5 to TRBJ2-7; 8 positions agree with TRBD1. The CDR3 consists of 15 residues. Germline CDR1 MNHEY, CDR2 SVGAGI. Germline trimming cut 1 base from V and 2 bases from J; bases unmatched to any gene: 4.

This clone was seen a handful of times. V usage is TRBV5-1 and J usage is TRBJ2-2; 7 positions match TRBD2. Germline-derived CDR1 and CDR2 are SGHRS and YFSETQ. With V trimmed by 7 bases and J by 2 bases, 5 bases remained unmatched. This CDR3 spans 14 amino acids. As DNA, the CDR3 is TGCGCCAGCGGCCTAGCGGACAACACCGGGGAGCTGTTTTTT. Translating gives CASGLADNTGELFF.

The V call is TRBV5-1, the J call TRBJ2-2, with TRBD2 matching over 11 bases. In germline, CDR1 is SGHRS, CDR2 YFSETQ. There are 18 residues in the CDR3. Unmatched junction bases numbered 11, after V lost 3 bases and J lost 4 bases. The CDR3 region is CASSYSPTSGGITGELFF. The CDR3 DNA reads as TGCGCCAGCAGCTACTCCCCCACTAGCGGGGGAATCACCGGGGAGCTGTTTTTT.

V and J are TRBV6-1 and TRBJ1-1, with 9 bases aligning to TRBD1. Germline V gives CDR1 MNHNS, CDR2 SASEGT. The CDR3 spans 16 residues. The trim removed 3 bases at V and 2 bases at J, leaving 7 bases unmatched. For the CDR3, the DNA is TGTGCCAGCAGTGATGGGGACAGGGACCCCAACACTGAAGCTTTCTTT. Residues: CASSDGDRDPNTEAFF.

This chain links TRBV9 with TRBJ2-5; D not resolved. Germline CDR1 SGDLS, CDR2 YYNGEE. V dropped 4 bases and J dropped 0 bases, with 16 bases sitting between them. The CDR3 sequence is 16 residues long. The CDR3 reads CASSPSARVYQETQYF. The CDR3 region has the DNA TGTGCCAGCAGCCCCTCAGCCCGGGTGTACCAAGAGACCCAGTACTTC.

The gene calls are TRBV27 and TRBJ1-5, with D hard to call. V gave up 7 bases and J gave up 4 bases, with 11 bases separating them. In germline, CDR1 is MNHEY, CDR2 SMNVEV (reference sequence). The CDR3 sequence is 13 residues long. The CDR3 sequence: CASKSHGNQPQHF. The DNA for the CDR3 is TGTGCCAGCAAGTCCCACGGGAATCAGCCCCAGCATTTT.

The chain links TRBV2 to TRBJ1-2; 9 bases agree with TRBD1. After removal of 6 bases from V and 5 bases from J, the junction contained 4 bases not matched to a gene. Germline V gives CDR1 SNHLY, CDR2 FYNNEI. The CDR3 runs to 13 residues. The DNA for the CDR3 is TGTGCCAGCAGGCCGACAGGGGGATATGGCTACACCTTC. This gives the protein CASRPTGGYGYTF.

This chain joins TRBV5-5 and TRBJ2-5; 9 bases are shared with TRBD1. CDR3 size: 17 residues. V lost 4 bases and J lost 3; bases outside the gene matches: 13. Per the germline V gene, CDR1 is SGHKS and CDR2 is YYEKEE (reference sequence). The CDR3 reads CASSQDLQGAQKETQYF. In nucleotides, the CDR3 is TGTGCCAGCAGCCAGGACCTACAGGGGGCACAAAAAGAGACCCAGTACTTC. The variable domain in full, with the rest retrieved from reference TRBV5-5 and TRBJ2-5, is DAGVTQSPTHLIKTRGQQVTLRCSPISGHKSVSWYQQVLGQGPQFIFQYYEKEERGRGNFPDRFSARQFPNYSSELNVNALLLGDSALYLCASSQDLQGAQKETQYFGPGTRLLVL.

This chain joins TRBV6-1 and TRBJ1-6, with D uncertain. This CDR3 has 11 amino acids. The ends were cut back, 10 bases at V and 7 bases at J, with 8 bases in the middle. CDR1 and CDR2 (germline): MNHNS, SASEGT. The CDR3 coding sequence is TGTGCCACCTCGGGGAATTCACCCCTCCACTTT. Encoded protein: CATSGNSPLHF.

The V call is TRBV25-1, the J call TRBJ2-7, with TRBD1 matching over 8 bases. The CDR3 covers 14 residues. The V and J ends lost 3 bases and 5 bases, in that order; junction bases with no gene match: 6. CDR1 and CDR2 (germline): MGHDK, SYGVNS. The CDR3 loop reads CASSDGQGVDEQYF. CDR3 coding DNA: TGTGCCAGCAGTGATGGACAGGGCGTGGACGAGCAGTACTTC.

CDR3 region: CASTRGGNQPQHF. CDR3 DNA: TGTGCCAGTACCCGGGGGGGCAATCAGCCCCAGCATTTT. The chain is built from TRBV19 and TRBJ1-5; D is perhaps TRBD1 (5 bases). The V and J ends lost 7 bases and 2 bases respectively, with 9 bases between them. The CDR3 consists of 13 residues. The germline gives CDR1 LNHDA, CDR2 SQIVND (reference sequence).

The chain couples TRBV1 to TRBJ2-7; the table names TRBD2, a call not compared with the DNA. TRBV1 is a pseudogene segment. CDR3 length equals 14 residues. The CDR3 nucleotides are TGCACCAGCAGCCAAGAGCCTAGCGGCTACGAGCAGTACTTC. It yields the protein CTSSQEPSGYEQYF.

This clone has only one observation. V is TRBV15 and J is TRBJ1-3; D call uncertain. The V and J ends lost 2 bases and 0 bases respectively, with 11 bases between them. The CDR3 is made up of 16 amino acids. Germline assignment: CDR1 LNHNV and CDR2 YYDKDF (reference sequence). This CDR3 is CATSRSSGLSGNTIYF. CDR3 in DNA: TGTGCCACCAGCAGAAGTAGCGGGCTCTCTGGAAACACCATATATTTT.

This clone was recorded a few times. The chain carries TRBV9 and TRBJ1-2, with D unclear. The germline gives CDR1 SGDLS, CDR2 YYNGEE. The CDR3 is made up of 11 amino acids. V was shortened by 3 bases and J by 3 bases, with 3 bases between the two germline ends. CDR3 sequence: CASSADYGYTF. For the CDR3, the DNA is TGTGCCAGCAGCGCCGACTATGGCTACACCTTC.

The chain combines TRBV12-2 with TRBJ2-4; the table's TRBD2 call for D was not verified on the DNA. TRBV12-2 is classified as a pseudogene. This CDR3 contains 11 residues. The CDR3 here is CASPLTSGGYF. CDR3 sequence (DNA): TGTGCAAGTCCCCTAACTAGCGGGGGGTACTTC.

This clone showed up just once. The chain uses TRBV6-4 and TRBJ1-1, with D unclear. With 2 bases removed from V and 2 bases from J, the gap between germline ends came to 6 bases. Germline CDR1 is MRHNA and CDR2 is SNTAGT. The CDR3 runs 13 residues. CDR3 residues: CASSDEANTEAFF. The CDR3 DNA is TGTGCCAGCAGTGACGAGGCTAACACTGAAGCTTTCTTT.

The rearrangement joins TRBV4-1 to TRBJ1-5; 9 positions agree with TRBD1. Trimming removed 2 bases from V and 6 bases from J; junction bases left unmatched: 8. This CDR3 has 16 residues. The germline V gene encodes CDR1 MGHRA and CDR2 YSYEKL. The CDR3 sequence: CASSQQDRGGFQPQHF. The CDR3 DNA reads TGCGCCAGCAGCCAACAAGACAGGGGGGGCTTTCAGCCCCAGCATTTT.